The T cell receptor (beta chain) described here comes from a study of T-cell memory formation after mild COVID-19 (TCRdb year 2021). Looking at the study overall: TCR sequence clusters from the two donors were largely donor specific. The cohort comprised two young, previously healthy adult volunteers, one female and one male. T-cell clones expanding and contracting after mild COVID-19 in a couple of donors were tracked by longitudinal TCRalpha and TCRbeta repertoire sequencing. The full study reports these points: The study included only a couple of mild cases, and larger cohorts that include severe cases with pre-infection samples were judged to be necessary. SARS-CoV-2 specificity of the second-wave clones peaking on day 37 was not confirmed. Clones contracting from day 15 to 85 had balanced CD4/CD8 phenotypes, while a second wave expanding from day 15 to 37 was biased towards CD4+. Some responding clones were found in pre-infection memory, which suggests that pre-existing cross-reactive memory T cells took part in the SARS-CoV-2 response. Contracting CD4+ clones turned up mainly in the CM and EM memory subsets, whereas EMRA was where CD8+ clones were enriched.

Ficoll-Paque density gradient centrifugation was used to isolate PBMCs. TCRdb names Illumina NovaSeq 6000 as the instrument used. cDNA libraries for TCRalpha and TCRbeta were prepared by 5'RACE using constant-segment primers, with sample barcodes and unique molecular identifiers added. Trizol reagent was used to extract RNA from every sample. Libraries were amplified in two PCR steps, with a second sample barcode and Illumina TruSeq adapters added in the second step. The libraries were sequenced on an Illumina NovaSeq using 2 x 150 bp paired-end reads. Processing in the source paper ran as follows. With migec v1.2.7, reads were demultiplexed and then collapsed into UMI-guided consensus sequences. Using mixcr v2.1.11, UMI consensuses were aligned to TRA and TRB V and J templates and then assembled into clonotypes. A clonotype was counted as expanded or contracted only when both edgeR and NoisET called the clonotype significant, with the noise models trained on biological replicates. For edgeR calls, the cutoffs were a false discovery rate-adjusted p below 0.01 and a log2 fold-change threshold of 1. PCA with hierarchical clustering of max-normalized trajectories of the 1000 most abundant clonotypes was used as exploratory dynamics analysis. Each responding clone was given a CD4 or CD8 phenotype based on the CD4+ and CD8+ repertoires, which had been sequenced separately. TCRdb reanalyzed the raw reads on its own, using fastp at Q25 for trimming and MiXCR for clone calling, and kept in-frame beta chains. Rows matching on CDR3 protein sequence are summarized as one entry with the most common DNA and genes. TCRdb's processing, not the authors' own work, is the source of the V and J calls. The sample records 300,000 to 350,000 distinct CDR3 sequences, roughly 13% of which are singletons. The ten largest clonotypes hold about a fifth of the sample.

This clonotype was seen more than once but under ten times. Its target antigen remains unknown. No base-level quality is on record; no much larger clone is a single base apart. CDR1 and CDR2 are read off the germline V gene (reference sequence) as DFQATT and SNEGSKA. Relative to germline, V is 1 base shorter and J is 7 bases shorter, with 19 bases between their ends. Taken from cysteine to phenylalanine, the CDR3 has 16 residues. The read is trimmed to its CDR3 DNA, 48 bases read in frame from base 1. The sequence joins TRBV20-1 to TRBJ2-2, with the D assignment possibly TRBD1 or TRBD2, given 5 matching bases for each. The sequencing input was PBMCs or a T cell subset sorted from them (not recorded which). The sequence was obtained from a man aged 18 to 29 who had mild COVID-19 (a few samples of this study predate the infection). The sample titles of this study are shuffled in the database, so cell type and time point are left out; the donor was told from shared clones. The CDR3 has the sequence CSARVFPVGAGGELFF. DNA sequence: TGCAGTGCTAGAGTTTTCCCGGTCGGGGCTGGCGGGGAGCTGTTTTTT.